Sequencing of this T cell receptor beta chain was carried out in a study of shared clonotypes between healthy human individuals. About the study: Plates per donor: three CD4 naive, three CD4 memory, two CD8 naive, one CD8 memory.

CDR3 size: 20 residues. With 4 bases removed from V and 1 base from J, the gap between germline ends came to 28 bases. In germline, CDR1 is MDHEN, CDR2 SYDVKM. Findings and limits, study-wide: Among the subsets, naive ones generally showed larger estimated richness than memory ones. What limited the represented genetic and exposure-history diversity was the small number of donors.

As concerns this clone: Antigen: not known.

Sequencing was performed with immunoSEQ multiplex PCR; in TCRdb, only in-frame clones are kept and a portion is missing. Of under 650,000 clones in the sample, almost 97% were seen once. The specimen was naive CD4+ T cells sorted from blood. Stated subset: CD45RA+ positively selected. The TCR sequence derives from a woman under 40 in good health. The chain employs TRBV28 and TRBJ1-2, with no clear D. The CDR3 DNA reads as TGTGCCAGCAGTTACTTGAAGCCTCTGACGCCCTCGCCTGTTAACTATGGCTACACCTTC. Residues: CASSYLKPLTPSPVNYGYTF.